The clone carrying this T cell receptor beta chain was detected only once. The data belong to a study of blood T cell repertoires in COVID-19. TCRdb keeps only in-frame clones here, not all; method: immunoSEQ multiplex PCR. The sample gives over 140,000 clones, 65% to 85% of which show up once; more than 3.5% is in the top ten. The CDR3 is made up of 14 amino acids. Looked up from germline, CDR1 is MDHEN and CDR2 is SYDVKM. Deletions cut 4 bases from V and 1 base from J, with 10 bases between. Sample: peripheral blood. This sequence was found in a woman aged 60 to 75 with acute or convalescent COVID-19. The gene calls are TRBV28 and TRBJ1-1; D gene uncertain. Here the CDR3 DNA reads TGTGCCAGCAGTTGGAACCCAGGGAACACTGAAGCTTTCTTT. The encoded protein is CASSWNPGNTEAFF.